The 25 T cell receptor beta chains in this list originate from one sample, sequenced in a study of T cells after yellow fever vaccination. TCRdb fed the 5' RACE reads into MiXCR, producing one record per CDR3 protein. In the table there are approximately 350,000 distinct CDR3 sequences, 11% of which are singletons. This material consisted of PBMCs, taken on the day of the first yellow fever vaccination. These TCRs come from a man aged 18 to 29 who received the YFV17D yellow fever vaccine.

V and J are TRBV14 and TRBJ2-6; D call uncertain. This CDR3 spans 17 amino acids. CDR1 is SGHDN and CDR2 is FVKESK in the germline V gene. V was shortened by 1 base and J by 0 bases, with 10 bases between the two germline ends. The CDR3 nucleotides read TGTGCCAGCAGCCAAGTATTCGGAAGCTCTGGGGCCAACGTCCTGACTTTC. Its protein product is CASSQVFGSSGANVLTF.

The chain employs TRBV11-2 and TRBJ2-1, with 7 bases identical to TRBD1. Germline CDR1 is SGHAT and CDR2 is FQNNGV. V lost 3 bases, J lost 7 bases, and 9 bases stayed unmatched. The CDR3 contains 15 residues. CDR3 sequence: CASSFRQGSRNEQFF. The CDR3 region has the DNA TGTGCCAGCAGCTTCCGACAGGGCTCGCGGAATGAGCAGTTCTTC.

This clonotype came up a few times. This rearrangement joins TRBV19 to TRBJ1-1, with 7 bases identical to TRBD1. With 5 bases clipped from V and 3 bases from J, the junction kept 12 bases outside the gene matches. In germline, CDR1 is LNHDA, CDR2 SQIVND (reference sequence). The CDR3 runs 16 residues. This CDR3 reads CASSVSTTGYDTEAFF. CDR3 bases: TGTGCCAGTAGTGTAAGCACGACAGGGTACGACACTGAAGCTTTCTTT.

CDR3 in amino acids: CSASKGLEQYV. CDR3 DNA: TGCAGTGCTAGTAAGGGTTTAGAGCAGTACGTC. The chain combines TRBV20-1 with TRBJ2-7, with D unclear. The CDR3 runs to 11 residues. Per the germline V gene, CDR1 is DFQATT and CDR2 is SNEGSKA (reference sequence). V was trimmed by 3 bases and J by 7 bases, leaving 10 bases between them.

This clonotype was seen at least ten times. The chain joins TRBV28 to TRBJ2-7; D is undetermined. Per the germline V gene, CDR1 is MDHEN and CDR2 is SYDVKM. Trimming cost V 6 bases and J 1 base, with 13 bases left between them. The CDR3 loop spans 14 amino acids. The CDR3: CASSHSVLSYEQYV. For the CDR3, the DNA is TGTGCCAGCAGCCACAGTGTCCTTTCCTACGAGCAGTACGTC.

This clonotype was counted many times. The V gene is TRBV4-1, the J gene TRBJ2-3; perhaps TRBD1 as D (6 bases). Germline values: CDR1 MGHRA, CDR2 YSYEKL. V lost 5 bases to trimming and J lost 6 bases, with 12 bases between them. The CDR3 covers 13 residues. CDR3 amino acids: CASSGGAGDTQYF. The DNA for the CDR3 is TGCGCCAGCAGCGGGGGCGCAGGGGATACGCAGTATTTT.

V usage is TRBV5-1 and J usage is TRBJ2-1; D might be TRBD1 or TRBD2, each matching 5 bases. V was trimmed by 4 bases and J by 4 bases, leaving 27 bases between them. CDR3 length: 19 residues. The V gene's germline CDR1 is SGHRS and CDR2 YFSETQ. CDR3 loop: CASSPRDLRSPRSYNEQFF. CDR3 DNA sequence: TGCGCCAGCAGCCCCCGGGACCTAAGGTCCCCACGGTCTTACAATGAGCAGTTCTTC.

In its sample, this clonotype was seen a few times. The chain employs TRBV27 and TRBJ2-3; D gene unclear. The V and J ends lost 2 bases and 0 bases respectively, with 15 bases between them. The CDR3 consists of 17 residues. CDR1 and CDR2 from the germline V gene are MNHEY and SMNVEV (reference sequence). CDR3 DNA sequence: TGTGCCAGCAGTTTAGAAGGGTTCGGCCCAAGCACAGATACGCAGTATTTT. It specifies CASSLEGFGPSTDTQYF.

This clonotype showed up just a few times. The CDR3 DNA follows: TGCGCCAGCAGTGAGTCAAGGTTTGGCCTGGGTTACGAGCAGTACTTC. Its protein product is CASSESRFGLGYEQYF. The J gene is TRBJ2-7, the V gene TRBV10-2; unclear D gene. V lost 0 bases to trimming and J lost 4 bases, with 16 bases between them. This CDR3 has 16 residues. Per germline, CDR1 WSHSY and CDR2 SAAADI.

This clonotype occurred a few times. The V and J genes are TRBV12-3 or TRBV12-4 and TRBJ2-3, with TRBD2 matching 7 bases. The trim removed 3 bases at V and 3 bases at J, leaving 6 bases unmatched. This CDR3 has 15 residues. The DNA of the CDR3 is TGTGCCAGCAGTTTCACCTGGGGGGGAACAGATACGCAGTATTTT. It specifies CASSFTWGGTDTQYF.

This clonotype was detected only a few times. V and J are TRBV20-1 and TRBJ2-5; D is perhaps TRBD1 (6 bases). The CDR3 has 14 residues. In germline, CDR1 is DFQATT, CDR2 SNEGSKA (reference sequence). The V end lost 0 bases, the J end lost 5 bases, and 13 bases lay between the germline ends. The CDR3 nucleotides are TGCAGTGCTAGAGAAAGGAAGGGGGTGGAGACCCAGTACTTC. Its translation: CSARERKGVETQYF.

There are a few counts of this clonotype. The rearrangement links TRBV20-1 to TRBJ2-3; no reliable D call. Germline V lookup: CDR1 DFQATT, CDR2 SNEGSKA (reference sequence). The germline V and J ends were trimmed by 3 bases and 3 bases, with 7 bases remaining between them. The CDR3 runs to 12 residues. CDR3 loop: CSASYETDTQYF. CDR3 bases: TGCAGTGCTAGTTACGAGACAGATACGCAGTATTTT.

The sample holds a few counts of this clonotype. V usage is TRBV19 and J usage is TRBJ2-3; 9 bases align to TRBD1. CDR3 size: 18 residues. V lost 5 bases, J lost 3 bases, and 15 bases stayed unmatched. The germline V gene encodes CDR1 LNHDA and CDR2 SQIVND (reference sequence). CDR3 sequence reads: CASSRQESTGGSTDTQYF. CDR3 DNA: TGTGCCAGTAGTCGTCAAGAATCGACAGGGGGTAGTACAGATACGCAGTATTTT.

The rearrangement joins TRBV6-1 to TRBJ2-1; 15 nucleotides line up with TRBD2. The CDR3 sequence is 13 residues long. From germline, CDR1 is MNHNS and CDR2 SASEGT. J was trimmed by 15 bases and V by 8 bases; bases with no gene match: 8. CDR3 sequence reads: CASSGLAGGNRFF. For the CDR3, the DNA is TGTGCCAGCTCGGGACTAGCGGGGGGAAACCGGTTCTTC.

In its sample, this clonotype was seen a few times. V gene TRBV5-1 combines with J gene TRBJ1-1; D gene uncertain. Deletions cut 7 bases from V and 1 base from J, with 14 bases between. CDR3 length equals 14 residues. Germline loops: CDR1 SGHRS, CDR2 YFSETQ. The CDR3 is CASFRGVSNTEAFF. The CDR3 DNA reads TGCGCCAGCTTCCGTGGGGTATCGAACACTGAAGCTTTCTTT. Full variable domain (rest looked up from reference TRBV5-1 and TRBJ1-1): KAGVTQTPRYLIKTRGQQVTLSCSPISGHRSVSWYQQTPGQGLQFLFEYFSETQRNKGNFPGRFSGRQFSNSRSEMNVSTLELGDSALYLCASFRGVSNTEAFFGQGTRLTVV.

The CDR3 loop reads CASSPGTGRATEAFF. The CDR3 nucleotides read TGTGCCAGCAGCCCAGGGACAGGGAGAGCCACTGAAGCTTTCTTT. This chain connects TRBV7-2 to TRBJ1-1; 9 nucleotides match TRBD1. The CDR3 covers 15 residues. V dropped 5 bases and J dropped 4; count of bases not matched to a gene: 8. Germline CDR1 SGHTA, CDR2 FQGNSA.

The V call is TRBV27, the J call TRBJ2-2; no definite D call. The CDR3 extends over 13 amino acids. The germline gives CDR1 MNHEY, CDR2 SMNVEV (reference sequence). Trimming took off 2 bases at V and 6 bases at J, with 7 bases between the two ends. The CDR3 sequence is CASSLVTPGELFF. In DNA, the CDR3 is TGTGCCAGCAGTTTAGTAACTCCCGGGGAGCTGTTTTTT.

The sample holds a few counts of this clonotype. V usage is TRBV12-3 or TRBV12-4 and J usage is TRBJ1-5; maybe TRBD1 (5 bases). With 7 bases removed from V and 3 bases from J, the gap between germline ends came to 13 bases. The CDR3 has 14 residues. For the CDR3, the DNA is TGTGCCAGCACCCTGGGGGGATTCAATCAGCCCCAGCATTTT. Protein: CASTLGGFNQPQHF.

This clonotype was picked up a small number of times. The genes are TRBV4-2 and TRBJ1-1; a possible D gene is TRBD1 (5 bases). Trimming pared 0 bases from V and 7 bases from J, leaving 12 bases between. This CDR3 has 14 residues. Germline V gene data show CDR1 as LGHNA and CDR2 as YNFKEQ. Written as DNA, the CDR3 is TGTGCCAGCAGCCAAGAGAAGGTAGGGGTTGAAGCTTTCTTT. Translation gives CASSQEKVGVEAFF.

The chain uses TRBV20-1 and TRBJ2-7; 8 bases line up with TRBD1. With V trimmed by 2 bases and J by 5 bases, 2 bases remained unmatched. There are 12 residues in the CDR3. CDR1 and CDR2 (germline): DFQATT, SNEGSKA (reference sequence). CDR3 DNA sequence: TGCAGTGCTAGAAAGGGACAGGACGAGCAGTACTTC. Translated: CSARKGQDEQYF.

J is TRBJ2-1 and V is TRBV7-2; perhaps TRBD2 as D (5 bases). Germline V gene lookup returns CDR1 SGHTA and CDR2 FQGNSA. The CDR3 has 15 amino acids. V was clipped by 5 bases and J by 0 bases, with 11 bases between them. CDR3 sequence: CASSITLGSYNEQFF. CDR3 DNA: TGTGCCAGCAGCATAACACTAGGCTCCTACAATGAGCAGTTCTTC.

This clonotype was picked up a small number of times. The DNA of the CDR3 is TGTGCCAGCAGCTTAGAGACTAACTACAATGAGCAGTTCTTC. It codes for CASSLETNYNEQFF. V is TRBV7-2 and J is TRBJ2-1; TRBD2 is a possible D gene (5 bases). The length of the CDR3 is 14 residues. Trimming removed 1 base from V and 3 bases from J, with 7 bases in between. Germline CDR1 is SGHTA and CDR2 is FQGNSA. Supplemented by reference TRBV7-2 and TRBJ2-1, the full variable domain reads GAGVSQSPSNKVTEKGKDVELRCDPISGHTALYWYRQSLGQGLEFLIYFQGNSAPDKSGLPSDRFSAERTGGSVSTLTIQRTQQEDSAVYLCASSLETNYNEQFFGPGTRLTVL.

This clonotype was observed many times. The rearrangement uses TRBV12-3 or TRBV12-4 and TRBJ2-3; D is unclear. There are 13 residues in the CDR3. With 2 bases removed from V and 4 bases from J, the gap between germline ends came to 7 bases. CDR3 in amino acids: CASSLSGSDTQYF. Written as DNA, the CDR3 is TGTGCCAGCAGTTTATCCGGGTCAGATACGCAGTATTTT.

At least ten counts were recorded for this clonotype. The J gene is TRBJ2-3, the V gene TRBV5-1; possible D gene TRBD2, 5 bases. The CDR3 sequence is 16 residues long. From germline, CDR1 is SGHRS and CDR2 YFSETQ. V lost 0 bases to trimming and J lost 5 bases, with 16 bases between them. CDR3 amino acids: CASSLVPSGGGDTQYF. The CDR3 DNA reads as TGCGCCAGCAGCTTGGTACCAAGCGGAGGAGGAGATACGCAGTATTTT.

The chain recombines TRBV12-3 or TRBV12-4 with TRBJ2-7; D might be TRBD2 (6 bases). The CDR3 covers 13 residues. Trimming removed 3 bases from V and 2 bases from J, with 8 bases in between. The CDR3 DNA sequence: TGTGCCAGCAGTTTCCGGGAGACCTACGAGCAGTACTTC. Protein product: CASSFRETYEQYF.